The 10 T cell receptor beta chains below all came from one sample that was sequenced in a study of OX40 agonist ivuxolimab in advanced cancers. Assay used: immunoSEQ multiplex PCR; TCRdb lists only in-frame clones, some missing. Of 60,000 or so clones listed, roughly 90% are singletons. This sample comprised CD4+ or CD8+ T cells sorted from blood, obtained in a trial of the OX40 agonist ivuxolimab. These TCRs come from an adult with an advanced solid tumor such as melanoma, head and neck, liver or kidney cancer.

The chain uses TRBV5-1 and TRBJ1-4; no definite D call. CDR1 and CDR2 (germline): SGHRS, YFSETQ. CDR3 length: 17 residues. Trimming took off 0 bases at V and 7 bases at J, with 19 bases between the two ends. The CDR3 spells CASSLGSRSSALEKLFF. The CDR3 DNA sequence: TGCGCCAGCAGCTTGGGGTCGAGGTCCTCGGCCCTTGAAAAACTGTTTTTT.

Points on this clone: This specimen includes other DNA sequences encoding the same CDR3. The genes are TRBV9 and TRBJ2-3, with D possibly TRBD2 on 6 matching bases. Trimming shortened V by 0 bases and J by 4 bases, and 12 bases separated the two germline ends. Germline CDR1 reads SGDLS; CDR2 reads YYNGEE. The CDR3 has 15 amino acids. CDR3 sequence reads: CASSVVQGEADTQYF. DNA for the CDR3: TGTGCCAGCAGCGTAGTGCAAGGGGAGGCAGATACGCAGTATTTT.

The J gene is TRBJ2-7, the V gene TRBV7-9; D might be TRBD2 (6 bases). Trimming removed 5 bases from V and 5 bases from J, with 16 bases in between. This CDR3 is 14 amino acids long. Germline V lookup: CDR1 SEHNR, CDR2 FQNEAQ (reference sequence). This chain's CDR3 is CASSRSASVDEQYF. The DNA for the CDR3 is TGTGCCAGCAGCCGATCGGCTAGCGTCGACGAGCAGTACTTC.

In regard to this clone: Sequence at one end of the junction differs from germline and may be a read error. The chain combines TRBV7-3 with TRBJ1-1; TRBD1 might be the D (6 bases). The CDR3 totals 15 residues. Germline CDR1 and CDR2: SGHTA and FQGTGA. The CDR3 DNA sequence: TGCGCCAGCAGCCTGAATCCGGGACAGAACACTGAAGCTTTCTTT. Translated, it gives CASSLNPGQNTEAFF.

Here the CDR3 reads CASSLGLAGVDEQFF. In DNA form, the CDR3 reads TGCGCCAGCAGCTTGGGACTAGCGGGAGTAGATGAGCAGTTCTTC. The chain carries TRBV5-1 and TRBJ2-1; 12 positions match TRBD2. The trim removed 0 bases at V and 8 bases at J, leaving 3 bases unmatched. This CDR3 comprises 15 residues. Germline CDR1 is SGHRS and CDR2 is YFSETQ.

Notes on this clone: Sequence at one end of the junction differs from germline and may be a read error. The rearrangement links TRBV6-6 to TRBJ2-1; the match to TRBD2 covers 12 bases. Germline CDR1 reads MNHNY; CDR2 reads SVGAGI (reference sequence). This CDR3 has 15 residues. CDR3 sequence (DNA): TGTGCCAGCAGTGACTCGACTAGCGGGAGCAATGAGCAGTTCTTC. Translation gives CASSDSTSGSNEQFF.

The V call is TRBV15, the J call TRBJ2-7; no reliable D call. Deletions cut 0 bases from V and 2 bases from J, with 14 bases between. The CDR3 runs 16 residues. The germline V gene encodes CDR1 LNHNV and CDR2 YYDKDF (reference sequence). This chain's CDR3 is CATSREPEAVTYEQYF. As DNA, the CDR3 is TGTGCCACCAGCAGAGAGCCCGAGGCGGTAACCTACGAGCAGTACTTC.

The chain joins TRBV15 to TRBJ2-2, with D perhaps matching TRBD2 (6 bases). The germline V gene has CDR1 LNHNV and CDR2 YYDKDF (reference sequence). The ends were cut back, 1 base at V and 1 base at J, with 10 bases in the middle. The CDR3 length is 16 residues. The CDR3 protein is CATSRVNGRNTGELFF. For the CDR3, the DNA is TGTGCCACCAGCAGAGTTAACGGGAGGAACACCGGGGAGCTGTTTTTT.

The rearrangement uses TRBV18 and TRBJ1-6; TRBD1 matches 9 bases. There are 14 residues in the CDR3. V gave up 3 bases and J gave up 8 bases; unmatched junction bases: 2. CDR1 KGHSH and CDR2 LQKENI come from the germline V gene. CDR3 bases: TGTGCCAGCTCACCGGGACAGGGATATTCACCCCTCCACTTT. Protein product: CASSPGQGYSPLHF.

V gene TRBV5-1 combines with J gene TRBJ2-4; no clear D. CDR1 SGHRS and CDR2 YFSETQ come from the germline V gene. With 2 bases removed from V and 1 base from J, the gap between germline ends came to 16 bases. This CDR3 is built from 17 residues. The CDR3 spells CASSFGSPALAKNIQYF. CDR3 nucleotide sequence: TGCGCCAGCAGCTTCGGAAGTCCGGCTCTGGCCAAAAACATTCAGTACTTC.